This TCR beta chain was sequenced during a study of blood T cell repertoires in COVID-19. Study-level background: Sources were T cells, B-cell-depleted T cells, or PBMCs; the material itself was cDNA or gDNA.

The germline CDR1 and CDR2 sequences are LGHDT and YNNKEL (reference sequence). CDR3 length: 14 residues. V was shortened by 4 bases and J by 6 bases, with 10 bases between the two germline ends. This clone was counted a few times. Repertoires were generated with immunoSEQ multiplex PCR, while TCRdb's copy carries only in-frame clones and drops some. The sample carries some 110,000 clones, 80% to 85% recorded once. The receptor's source is a man between 65 and 85 years old with acute or convalescent COVID-19. V gene TRBV3-1 (or the pseudogene TRBV3-2) combines with J gene TRBJ1-6, with TRBD1 as a possible D gene (5 bases). Specimen: peripheral blood. CDR3 coding DNA: TGTGCCAGCAGCCTTGACAGTTTTAATTCACCCCTCCACTTT. Amino acids: CASSLDSFNSPLHF.